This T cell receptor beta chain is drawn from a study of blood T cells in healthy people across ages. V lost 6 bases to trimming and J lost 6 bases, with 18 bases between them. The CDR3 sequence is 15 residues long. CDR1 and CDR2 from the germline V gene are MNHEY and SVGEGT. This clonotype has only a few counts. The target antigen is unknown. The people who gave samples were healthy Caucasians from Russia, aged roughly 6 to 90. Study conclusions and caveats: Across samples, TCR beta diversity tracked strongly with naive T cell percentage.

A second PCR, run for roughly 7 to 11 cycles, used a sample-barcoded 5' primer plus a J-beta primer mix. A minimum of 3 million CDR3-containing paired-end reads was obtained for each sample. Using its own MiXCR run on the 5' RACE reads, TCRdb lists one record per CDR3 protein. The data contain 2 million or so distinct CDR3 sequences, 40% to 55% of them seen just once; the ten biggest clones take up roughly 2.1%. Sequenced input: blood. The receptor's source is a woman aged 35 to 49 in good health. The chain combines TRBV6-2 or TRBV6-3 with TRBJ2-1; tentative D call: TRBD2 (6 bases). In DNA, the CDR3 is TGTGCCAGCAGAACTGGCGGGGCCTTCTTCAATGAGCAGTTCTTC. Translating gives CASRTGGAFFNEQFF.